The clone carrying this T cell receptor (beta chain) has only a few counts. As yet, its antigen is unknown. Repertoires were generated with immunoSEQ multiplex PCR, while TCRdb's copy carries only in-frame clones and drops some. The table has hundreds of thousands of clones, under 80% seen once. This sample was taken from a study of shared clonotypes between healthy human individuals. Study results and caveats: Non-shared clonotypes were found to have lower generation probabilities than the clonotypes that were shared by all four of the sorted-subset donors. Clonotypes that were shared across four donors made up around 4.6% of naive CD4 clonotypes. Clonotype sharing across donors was expected to vary with sequencing depth.

The J segment lost 7 bases and the V segment lost 0 bases, leaving 14 bases of the junction unmatched. The germline CDR1 and CDR2 sequences are SGHDN and FVKESK. There are 17 residues in the CDR3. Subsets obtained from CD4+ cells comprised CD45RA+ naive and CD45RA-negative memory cells. The origin of this receptor is a woman aged 25 to 39 in good health. The rearrangement joins TRBV14 to TRBJ2-7; TRBD2 aligns across 8 bases. Sequenced material: memory CD4+ T cells sorted from blood. Stated subset: CD45RA-negative fraction. CDR3 DNA sequence: TGTGCCAGCAGCCAAGATCTTTACGGGAGGGCTTTAGGGGAGCAGTACTTC. Translating gives CASSQDLYGRALGEQYF.